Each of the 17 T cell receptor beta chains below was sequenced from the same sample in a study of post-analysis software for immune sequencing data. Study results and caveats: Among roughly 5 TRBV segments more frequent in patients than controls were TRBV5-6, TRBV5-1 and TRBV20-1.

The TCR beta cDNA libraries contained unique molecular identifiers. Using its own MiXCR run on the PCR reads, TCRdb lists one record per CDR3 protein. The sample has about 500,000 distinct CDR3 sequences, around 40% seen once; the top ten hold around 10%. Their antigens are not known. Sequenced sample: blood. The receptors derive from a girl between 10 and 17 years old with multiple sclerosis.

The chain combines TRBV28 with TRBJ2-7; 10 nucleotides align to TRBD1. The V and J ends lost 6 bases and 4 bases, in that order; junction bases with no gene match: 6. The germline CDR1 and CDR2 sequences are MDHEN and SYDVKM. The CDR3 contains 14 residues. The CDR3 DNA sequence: TGTGCCAGCAGAGCGACAGGGGGCGAGTACGAGCAGTACTTC. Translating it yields CASRATGGEYEQYF.

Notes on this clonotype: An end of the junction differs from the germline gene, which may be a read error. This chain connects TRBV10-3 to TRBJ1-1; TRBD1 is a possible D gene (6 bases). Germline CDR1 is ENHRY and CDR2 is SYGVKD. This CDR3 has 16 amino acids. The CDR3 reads CAISRHDGTRDTGAFF. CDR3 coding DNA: TGTGCCATCAGTCGCCATGACGGGACCCGGGACACTGGAGCTTTCTTT.

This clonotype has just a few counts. The CDR3 sequence is CASSPIRGARNEQFF. CDR3 nucleotides: TGTGCCAGCAGTCCAATCAGGGGGGCTAGGAATGAGCAGTTCTTC. This chain links TRBV28 with TRBJ2-1; D possibly corresponds to TRBD1 (7 bases). The CDR3 length is 15 residues. Germline V gene sequence: CDR1 MDHEN, CDR2 SYDVKM. V lost 5 bases and J 7 bases, leaving 18 bases between the germline ends.

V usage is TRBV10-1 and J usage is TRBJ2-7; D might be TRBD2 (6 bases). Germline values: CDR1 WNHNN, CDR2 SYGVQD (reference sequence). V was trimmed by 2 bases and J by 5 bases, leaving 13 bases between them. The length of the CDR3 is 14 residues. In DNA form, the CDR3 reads TGCGCCAGCAGTGAGGGCCTAGCGCTAAACGAGCAGTACTTC. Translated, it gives CASSEGLALNEQYF.

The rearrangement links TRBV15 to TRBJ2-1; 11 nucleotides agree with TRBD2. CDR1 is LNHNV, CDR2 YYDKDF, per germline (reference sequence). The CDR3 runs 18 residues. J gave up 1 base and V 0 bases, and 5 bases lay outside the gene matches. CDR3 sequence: CATSRDRTSGLSYNEQFF. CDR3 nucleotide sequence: TGTGCCACCAGCAGAGATCGGACTAGCGGGCTTTCCTACAATGAGCAGTTCTTC.

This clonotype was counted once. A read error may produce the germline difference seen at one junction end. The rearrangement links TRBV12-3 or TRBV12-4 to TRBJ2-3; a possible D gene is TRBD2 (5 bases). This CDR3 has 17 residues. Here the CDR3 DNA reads TGTGCCAGCAGTTTACTTATGTGGAGCGGATCCACAGATGCGCAGTATTTT. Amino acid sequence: CASSLLMWSGSTDAQYF.

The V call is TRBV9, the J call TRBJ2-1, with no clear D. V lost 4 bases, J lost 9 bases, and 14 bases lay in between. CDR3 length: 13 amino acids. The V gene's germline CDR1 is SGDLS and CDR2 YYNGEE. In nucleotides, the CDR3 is TGTGCCAGCAGCAAGGACGAACCGCGTGAGCAGTTCTTC. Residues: CASSKDEPREQFF.

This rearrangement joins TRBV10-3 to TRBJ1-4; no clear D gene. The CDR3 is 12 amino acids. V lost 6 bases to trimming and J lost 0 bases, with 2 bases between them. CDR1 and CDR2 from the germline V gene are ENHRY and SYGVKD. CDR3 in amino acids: CAISATNEKLFF. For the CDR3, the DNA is TGTGCCATCAGCGCAACTAATGAAAAACTGTTTTTT.

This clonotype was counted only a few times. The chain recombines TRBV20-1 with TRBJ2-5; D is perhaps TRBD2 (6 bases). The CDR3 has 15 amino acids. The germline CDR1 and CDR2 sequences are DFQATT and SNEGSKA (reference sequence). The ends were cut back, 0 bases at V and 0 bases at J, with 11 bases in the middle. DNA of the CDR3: TGCAGTGCTAGAGAGGGCGGGAATAACCAAGAGACCCAGTACTTC. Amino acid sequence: CSAREGGNNQETQYF.

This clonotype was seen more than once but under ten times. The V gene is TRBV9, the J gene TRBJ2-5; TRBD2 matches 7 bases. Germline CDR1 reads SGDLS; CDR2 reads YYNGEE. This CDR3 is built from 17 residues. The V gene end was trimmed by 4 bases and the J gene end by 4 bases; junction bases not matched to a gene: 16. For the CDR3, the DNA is TGTGCCAGCAGCCCCGAGGGGAGGGCTCTTATCAGAGAGACCCAGTACTTC. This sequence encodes CASSPEGRALIRETQYF.

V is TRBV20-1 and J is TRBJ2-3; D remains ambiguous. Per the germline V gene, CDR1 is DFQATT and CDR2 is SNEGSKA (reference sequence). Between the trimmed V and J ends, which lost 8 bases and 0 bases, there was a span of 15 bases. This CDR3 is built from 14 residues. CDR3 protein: CSQAPRSSTDTQYF. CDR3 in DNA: TGCAGTCAAGCCCCCCGATCTAGCACAGATACGCAGTATTTT.

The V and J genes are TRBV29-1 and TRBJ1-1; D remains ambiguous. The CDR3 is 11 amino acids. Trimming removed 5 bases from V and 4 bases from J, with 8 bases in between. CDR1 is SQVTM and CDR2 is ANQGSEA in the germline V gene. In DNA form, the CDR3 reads TGCAGCGTTCGGCCTTCCACTGAAGCTTTCTTT. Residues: CSVRPSTEAFF.

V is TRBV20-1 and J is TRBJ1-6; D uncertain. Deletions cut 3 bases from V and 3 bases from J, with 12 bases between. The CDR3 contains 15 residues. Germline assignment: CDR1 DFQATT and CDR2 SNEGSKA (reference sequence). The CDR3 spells CSARRRRGYNSPLHF. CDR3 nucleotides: TGCAGTGCTAGGCGGAGGAGAGGCTATAATTCACCCCTCCACTTT.

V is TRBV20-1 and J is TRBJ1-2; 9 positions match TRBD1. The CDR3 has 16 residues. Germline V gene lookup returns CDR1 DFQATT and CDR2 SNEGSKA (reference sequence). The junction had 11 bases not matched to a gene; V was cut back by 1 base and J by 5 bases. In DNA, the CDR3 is TGCAGTGCTAGAGCTGGGACAGGGTTGGTGGGGTATGGCTACACCTTC. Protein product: CSARAGTGLVGYGYTF.

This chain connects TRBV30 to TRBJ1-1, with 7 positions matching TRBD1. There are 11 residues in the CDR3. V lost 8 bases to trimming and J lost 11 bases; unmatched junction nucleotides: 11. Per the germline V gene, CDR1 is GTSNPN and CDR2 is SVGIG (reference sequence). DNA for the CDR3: TGTGCCGCATCCTTAGGACAGGAGGCTTTCTTT. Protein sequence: CAASLGQEAFF.

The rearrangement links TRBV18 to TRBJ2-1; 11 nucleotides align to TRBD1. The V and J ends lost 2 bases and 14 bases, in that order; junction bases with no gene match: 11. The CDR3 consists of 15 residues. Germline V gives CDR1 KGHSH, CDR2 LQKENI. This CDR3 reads CASSPGGTGGWSEFF. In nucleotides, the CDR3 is TGTGCCAGCTCACCAGGAGGGACAGGGGGTTGGTCGGAGTTCTTC.

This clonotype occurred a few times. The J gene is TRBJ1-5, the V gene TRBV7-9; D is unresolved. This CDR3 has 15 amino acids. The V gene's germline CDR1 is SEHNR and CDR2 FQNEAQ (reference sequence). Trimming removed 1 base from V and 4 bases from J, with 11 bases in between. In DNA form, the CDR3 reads TGTGCCAGCAGCTTAGGAGAAGCATCAAATCAGCCCCAGCATTTT. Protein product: CASSLGEASNQPQHF.